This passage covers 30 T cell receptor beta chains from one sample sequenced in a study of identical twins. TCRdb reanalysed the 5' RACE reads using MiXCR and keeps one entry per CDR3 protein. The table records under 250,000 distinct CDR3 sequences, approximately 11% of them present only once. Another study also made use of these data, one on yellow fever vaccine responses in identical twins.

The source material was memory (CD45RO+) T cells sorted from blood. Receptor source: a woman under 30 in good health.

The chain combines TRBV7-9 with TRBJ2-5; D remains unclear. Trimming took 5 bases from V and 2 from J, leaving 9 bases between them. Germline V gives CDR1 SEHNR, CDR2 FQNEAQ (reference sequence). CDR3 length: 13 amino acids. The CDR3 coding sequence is TGTGCCAGCAGCGTCGTCCTTCAAGAGACCCAGTACTTC. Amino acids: CASSVVLQETQYF.

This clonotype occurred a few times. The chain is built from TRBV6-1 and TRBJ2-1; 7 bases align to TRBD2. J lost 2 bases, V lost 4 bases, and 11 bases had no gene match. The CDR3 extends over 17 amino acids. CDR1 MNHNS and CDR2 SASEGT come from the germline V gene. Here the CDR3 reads CASSGILAGYAYNEQFF. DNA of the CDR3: TGTGCCAGCAGTGGTATATTAGCGGGCTACGCCTACAATGAGCAGTTCTTC.

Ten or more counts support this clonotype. DNA of the CDR3: TGTGCCAGCAGCCAACCGGGACTAGCAAAAGAGACCCAGTACTTC. Its protein product is CASSQPGLAKETQYF. The chain joins TRBV4-2 to TRBJ2-5; 9 bases fit TRBD2. CDR3 size: 15 residues. The V and J ends lost 2 bases and 3 bases, in that order; junction bases with no gene match: 4. Germline CDR1 reads LGHNA; CDR2 reads YNFKEQ.

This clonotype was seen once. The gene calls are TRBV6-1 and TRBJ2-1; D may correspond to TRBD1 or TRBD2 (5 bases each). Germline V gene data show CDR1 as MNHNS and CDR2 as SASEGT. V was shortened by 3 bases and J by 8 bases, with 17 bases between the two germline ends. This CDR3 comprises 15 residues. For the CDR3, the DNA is TGTGCCAGCAGTGATCTATCAGGAGGCAGGGATGAGCAGTTCTTC. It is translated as CASSDLSGGRDEQFF.

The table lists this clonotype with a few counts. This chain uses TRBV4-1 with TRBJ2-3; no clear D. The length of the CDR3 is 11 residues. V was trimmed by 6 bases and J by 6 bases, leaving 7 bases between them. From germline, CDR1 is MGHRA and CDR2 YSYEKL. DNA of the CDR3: TGCGCCAGCAGTATGGAGGATACGCAGTATTTT. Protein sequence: CASSMEDTQYF.

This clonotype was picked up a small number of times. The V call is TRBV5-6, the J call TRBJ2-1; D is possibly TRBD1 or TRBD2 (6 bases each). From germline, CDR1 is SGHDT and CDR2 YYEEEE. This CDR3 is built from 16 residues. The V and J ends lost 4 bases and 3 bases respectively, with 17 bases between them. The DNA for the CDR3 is TGTGCCAGCAGCACAACAGGGCCGCGGGGCTACAATGAGCAGTTCTTC. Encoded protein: CASSTTGPRGYNEQFF.

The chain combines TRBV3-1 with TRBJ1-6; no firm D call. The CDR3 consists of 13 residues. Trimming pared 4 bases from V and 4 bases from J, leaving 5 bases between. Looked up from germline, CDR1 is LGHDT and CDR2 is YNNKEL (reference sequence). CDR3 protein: CASSPPYNSPLHF. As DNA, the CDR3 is TGTGCCAGCAGCCCGCCTTATAATTCACCCCTCCACTTT.

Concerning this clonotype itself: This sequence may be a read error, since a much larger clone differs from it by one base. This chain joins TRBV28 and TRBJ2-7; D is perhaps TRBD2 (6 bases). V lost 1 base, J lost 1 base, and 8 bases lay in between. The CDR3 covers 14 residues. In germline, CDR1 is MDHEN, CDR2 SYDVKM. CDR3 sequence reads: CASSLYRGSYEQYF. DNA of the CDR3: TGTGCCAGCAGTTTATATCGGGGGTCCTACGAGCAGTACTTC.

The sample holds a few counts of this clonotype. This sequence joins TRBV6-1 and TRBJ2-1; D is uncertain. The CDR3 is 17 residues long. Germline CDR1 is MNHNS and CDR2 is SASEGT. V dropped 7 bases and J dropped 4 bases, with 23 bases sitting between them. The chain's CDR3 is CASTPIMSRFSYNEQFF. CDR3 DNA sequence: TGTGCCAGCACCCCTATTATGTCGAGATTTAGTTACAATGAGCAGTTCTTC.

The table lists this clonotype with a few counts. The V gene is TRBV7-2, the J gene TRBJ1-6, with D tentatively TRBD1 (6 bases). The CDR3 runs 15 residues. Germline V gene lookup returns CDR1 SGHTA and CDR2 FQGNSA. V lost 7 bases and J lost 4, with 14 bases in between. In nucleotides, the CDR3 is TGTGCCAGCAATATTCGGACAGCTTATAATTCACCCCTCCACTTT. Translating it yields CASNIRTAYNSPLHF.

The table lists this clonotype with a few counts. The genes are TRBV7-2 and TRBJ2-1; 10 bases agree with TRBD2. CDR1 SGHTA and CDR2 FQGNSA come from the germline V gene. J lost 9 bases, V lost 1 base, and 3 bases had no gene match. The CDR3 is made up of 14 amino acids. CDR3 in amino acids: CASSLVASGSEQFF. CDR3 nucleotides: TGTGCCAGCAGCTTAGTGGCTAGCGGGAGTGAGCAGTTCTTC.

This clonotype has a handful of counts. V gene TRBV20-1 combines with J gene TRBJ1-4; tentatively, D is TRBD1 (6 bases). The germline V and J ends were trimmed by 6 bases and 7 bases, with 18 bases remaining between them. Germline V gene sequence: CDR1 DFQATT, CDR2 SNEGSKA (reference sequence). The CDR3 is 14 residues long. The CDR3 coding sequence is TGCAGTGCCCCCGTTCCGGGGGCTAGTGAAAAACTGTTTTTT. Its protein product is CSAPVPGASEKLFF.

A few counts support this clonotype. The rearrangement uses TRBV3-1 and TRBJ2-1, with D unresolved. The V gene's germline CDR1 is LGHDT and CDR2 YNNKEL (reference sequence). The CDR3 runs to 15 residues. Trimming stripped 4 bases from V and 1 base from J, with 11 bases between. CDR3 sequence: CASSPLLASYNEQFF. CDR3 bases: TGTGCCAGCAGCCCACTTCTGGCGTCCTACAATGAGCAGTTCTTC.

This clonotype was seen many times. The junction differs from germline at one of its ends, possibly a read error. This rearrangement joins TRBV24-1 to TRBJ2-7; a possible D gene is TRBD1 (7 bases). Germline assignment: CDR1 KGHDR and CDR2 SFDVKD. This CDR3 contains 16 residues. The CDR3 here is CDPRGAGGPISYEQYF. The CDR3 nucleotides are TGCGACCCAAGGGGGGCAGGGGGACCCATCTCCTACGAGCAGTACTTC.

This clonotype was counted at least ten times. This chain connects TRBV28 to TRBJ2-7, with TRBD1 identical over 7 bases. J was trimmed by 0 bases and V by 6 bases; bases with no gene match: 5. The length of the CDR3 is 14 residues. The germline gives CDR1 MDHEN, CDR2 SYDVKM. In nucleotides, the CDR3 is TGTGCCAGCAGGACCGGGACAGTCTCCTACGAGCAGTACTTC. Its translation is CASRTGTVSYEQYF.

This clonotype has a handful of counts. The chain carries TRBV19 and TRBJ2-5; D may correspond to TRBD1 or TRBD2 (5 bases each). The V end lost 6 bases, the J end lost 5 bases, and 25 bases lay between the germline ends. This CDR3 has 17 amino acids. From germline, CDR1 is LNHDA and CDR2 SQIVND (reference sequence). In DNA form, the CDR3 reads TGTGCCAGTAGCCAACTTGAGGGTCAGGGTGATTCCGAGACCCAGTACTTC. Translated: CASSQLEGQGDSETQYF.

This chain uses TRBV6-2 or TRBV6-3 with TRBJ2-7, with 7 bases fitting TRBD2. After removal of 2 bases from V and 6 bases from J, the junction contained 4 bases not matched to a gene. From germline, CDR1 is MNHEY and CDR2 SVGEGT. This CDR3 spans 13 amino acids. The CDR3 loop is CASSYVAGVEQYF. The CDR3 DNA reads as TGTGCCAGCAGTTACGTGGCGGGAGTCGAGCAGTACTTC.

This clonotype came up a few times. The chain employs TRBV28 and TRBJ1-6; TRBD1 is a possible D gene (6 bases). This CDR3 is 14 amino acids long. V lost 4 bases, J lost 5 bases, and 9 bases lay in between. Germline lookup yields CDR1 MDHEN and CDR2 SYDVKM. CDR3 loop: CASSSGQNNSPLHF. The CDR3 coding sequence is TGTGCCAGCAGTTCAGGACAGAATAATTCACCCCTCCACTTT.

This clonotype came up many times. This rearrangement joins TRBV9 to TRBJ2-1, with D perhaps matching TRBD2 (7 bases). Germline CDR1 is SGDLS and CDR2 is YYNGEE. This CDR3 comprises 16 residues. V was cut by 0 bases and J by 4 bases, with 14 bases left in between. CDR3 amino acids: CASSVDTGGLYNEQFF. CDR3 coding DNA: TGTGCCAGCAGCGTAGACACGGGGGGCCTTTACAATGAGCAGTTCTTC.

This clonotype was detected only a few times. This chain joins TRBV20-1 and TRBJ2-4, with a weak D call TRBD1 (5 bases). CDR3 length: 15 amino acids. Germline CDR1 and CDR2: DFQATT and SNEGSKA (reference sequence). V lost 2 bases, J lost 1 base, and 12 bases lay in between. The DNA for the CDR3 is TGCAGTGCTAGAAGGGGTTCGGAGGCCAAAAACATTCAGTACTTC. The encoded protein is CSARRGSEAKNIQYF.

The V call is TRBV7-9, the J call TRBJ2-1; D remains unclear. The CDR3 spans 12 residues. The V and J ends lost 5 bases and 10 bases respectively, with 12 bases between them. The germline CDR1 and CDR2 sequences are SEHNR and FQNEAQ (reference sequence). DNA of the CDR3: TGTGCCAGCAGCCACTCAGCCCCAGAGCAGTTCTTC. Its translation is CASSHSAPEQFF.

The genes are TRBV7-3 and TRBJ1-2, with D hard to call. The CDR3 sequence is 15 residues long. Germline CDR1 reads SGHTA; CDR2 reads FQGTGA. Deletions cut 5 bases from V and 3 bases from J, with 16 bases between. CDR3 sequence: CASSPQQRADYGYTF. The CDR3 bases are TGTGCCAGCAGCCCGCAACAAAGGGCGGACTATGGCTACACCTTC.

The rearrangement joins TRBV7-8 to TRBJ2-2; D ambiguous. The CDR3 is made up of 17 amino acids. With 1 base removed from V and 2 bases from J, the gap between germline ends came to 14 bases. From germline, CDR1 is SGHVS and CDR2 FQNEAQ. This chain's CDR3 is CASSLVTALLNTGELFF. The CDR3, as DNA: TGTGCCAGCAGCTTAGTCACGGCACTCCTCAACACCGGGGAGCTGTTTTTT.

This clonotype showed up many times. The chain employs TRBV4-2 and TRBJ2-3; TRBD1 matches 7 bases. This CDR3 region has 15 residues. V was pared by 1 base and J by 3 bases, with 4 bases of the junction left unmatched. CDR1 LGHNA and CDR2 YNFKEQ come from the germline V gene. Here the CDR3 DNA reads TGTGCCAGCAGCCAAGGAACAGGGGATACAGATACGCAGTATTTT. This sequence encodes CASSQGTGDTDTQYF.

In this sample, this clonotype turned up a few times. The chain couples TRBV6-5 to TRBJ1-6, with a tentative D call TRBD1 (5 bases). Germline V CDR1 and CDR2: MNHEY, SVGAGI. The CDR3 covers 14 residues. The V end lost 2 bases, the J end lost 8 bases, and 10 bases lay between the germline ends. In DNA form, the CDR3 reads TGTGCCAGCAGTTACAGGGGCTTCGATTCACCCCTCCACTTT. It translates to CASSYRGFDSPLHF.

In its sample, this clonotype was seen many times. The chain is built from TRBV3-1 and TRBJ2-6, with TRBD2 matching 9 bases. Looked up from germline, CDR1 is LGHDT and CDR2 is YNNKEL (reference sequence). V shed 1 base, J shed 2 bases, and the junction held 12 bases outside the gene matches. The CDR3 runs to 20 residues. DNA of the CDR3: TGTGCCAGCAGCCAAGCAAGCAGCAGCGGGGGGCTCCCTGGGGCCAACGTCCTGACTTTC. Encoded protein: CASSQASSSGGLPGANVLTF.

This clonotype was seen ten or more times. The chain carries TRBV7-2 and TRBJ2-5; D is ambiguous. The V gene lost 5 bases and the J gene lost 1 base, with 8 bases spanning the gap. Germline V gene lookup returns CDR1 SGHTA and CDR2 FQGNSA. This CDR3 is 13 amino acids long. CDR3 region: CASSLLIQETQYF. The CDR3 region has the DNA TGTGCCAGCAGCCTACTGATCCAAGAGACCCAGTACTTC. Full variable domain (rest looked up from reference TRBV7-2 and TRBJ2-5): GAGVSQSPSNKVTEKGKDVELRCDPISGHTALYWYRQSLGQGLEFLIYFQGNSAPDKSGLPSDRFSAERTGGSVSTLTIQRTQQEDSAVYLCASSLLIQETQYFGPGTRLLVL.

CDR3 DNA: TGTGCCATCAGTGATCTGCCGGGACAGCCTTCCTACGAGCAGTACTTC. Residues: CAISDLPGQPSYEQYF. The gene calls are TRBV10-3 and TRBJ2-7; 7 nucleotides line up with TRBD1. The V segment lost 3 bases and the J segment 1 base; nucleotides outside the gene matches: 9. Germline V gives CDR1 ENHRY, CDR2 SYGVKD. CDR3 length: 16 residues.

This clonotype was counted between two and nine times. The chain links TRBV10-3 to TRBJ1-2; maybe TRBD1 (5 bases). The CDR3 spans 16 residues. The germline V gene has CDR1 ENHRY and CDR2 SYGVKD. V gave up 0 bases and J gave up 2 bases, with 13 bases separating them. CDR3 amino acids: CAISESRPGTNYGYTF. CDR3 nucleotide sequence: TGTGCCATCAGTGAGTCGAGGCCCGGGACCAACTATGGCTACACCTTC.

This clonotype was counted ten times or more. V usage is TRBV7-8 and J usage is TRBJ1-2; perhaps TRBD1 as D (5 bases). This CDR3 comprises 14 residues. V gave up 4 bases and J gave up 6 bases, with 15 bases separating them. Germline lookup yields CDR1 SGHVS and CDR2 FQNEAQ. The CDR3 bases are TGTGCCAGCAGCTCGCAGGTGTCAGGGCATGGCTACACCTTC. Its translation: CASSSQVSGHGYTF.